These 30 T cell receptor beta chains were all obtained from the same sample, sequenced in a study of blood T cell repertoires in COVID-19 (dated by TCRdb to the early 2020s). The method behind the library was the immunoSEQ multiplex PCR assay. This is the immuneACCESS table as TCRdb keeps it, with only in-frame sequences that have V and J called. A part of the clones is gone; compared with another copy, unresolved V genes explain less than half, and the rest is unexplained. This sample has a few hundred thousand clones in its table, and more than 70% of those were observed once. 2% to 2.5% of the sample is taken by the ten largest. The specimen was PBMCs or T cells enriched from blood (not recorded which). These receptors all stem from a woman in her thirties or forties with acute COVID-19.

This chain joins TRBV12-5 and TRBJ1-2; 10 nucleotides match TRBD1. Germline CDR1 LGHNT, CDR2 FRNRAP. The CDR3 totals 14 residues. V lost 1 base and J lost 8; bases outside the gene matches: 4. DNA of the CDR3: TGTGCTAGTGGTTTGGACCGGGACAGGGGCGGCTACACCTTC. Residues: CASGLDRDRGGYTF.

The rearrangement uses TRBV5-6 and TRBJ1-1; D might be TRBD1 (6 bases). Germline V gene data show CDR1 as SGHDT and CDR2 as YYEEEE. Trimming left V 4 bases short and J 5 bases short, with 15 bases between. The CDR3 is 14 amino acids. In DNA form, the CDR3 reads TGTGCCAGCAGCCTGGACAGCGGTCGGACTGAAGCTTTCTTT. This translates into CASSLDSGRTEAFF.

The V call is TRBV9, the J call TRBJ1-6, with TRBD1 matching over 8 bases. Looked up from germline, CDR1 is SGDLS and CDR2 is YYNGEE. With V trimmed by 4 bases and J by 5 bases, 5 bases remained unmatched. This CDR3 spans 15 amino acids. As DNA, the CDR3 is TGTGCCAGCAGCCCTCAGACAGGGGATAATTCACCCCTCCACTTT. Translated, it gives CASSPQTGDNSPLHF.

The rearrangement joins TRBV10-3 to TRBJ2-1; 7 positions agree with TRBD1. Germline values: CDR1 ENHRY, CDR2 SYGVKD. This CDR3 is built from 14 residues. The trim removed 4 bases at V and 3 bases at J, leaving 3 bases unmatched. The CDR3 spells CAISAGQNYNEQFF. The CDR3 DNA follows: TGTGCCATCAGTGCGGGACAGAACTACAATGAGCAGTTCTTC.

The chain is built from TRBV27 and TRBJ1-4; possible D gene TRBD1, 5 bases. The ends were cut back, 6 bases at V and 8 bases at J, with 16 bases in the middle. Germline assignment: CDR1 MNHEY and CDR2 SMNVEV (reference sequence). This CDR3 is built from 14 residues. CDR3: CASSPRRGEEKLFF. CDR3 coding DNA: TGTGCCAGCAGCCCCCGAAGGGGCGAGGAAAAACTGTTTTTT.

The chain combines TRBV4-3 with TRBJ1-1, with 7 bases that match TRBD1. Germline V lookup: CDR1 LGHNA, CDR2 YSLEER. The CDR3 contains 15 residues. After removal of 0 bases from V and 5 bases from J, the junction contained 6 bases not matched to a gene. In nucleotides, the CDR3 is TGCGCCAGCAGCCAAGAGTACAGGGGAGGAACTGAAGCTTTCTTT. Its protein is CASSQEYRGGTEAFF.

This clone was counted only a few times. This chain uses TRBV5-4 with TRBJ1-4; TRBD1 is a possible D gene (5 bases). V shed 0 bases and J shed 2 bases, with 8 bases lying between them. Germline CDR1 reads SGHNT; CDR2 reads YYREEE (reference sequence). The CDR3 sequence is 15 residues long. In DNA, the CDR3 is TGTGCCAGCAGCTTGGCCGGGGGGACTAATGAAAAACTGTTTTTT. Its translation: CASSLAGGTNEKLFF.

The rearrangement uses TRBV19 and TRBJ2-3; TRBD2 aligns across 7 bases. V lost 6 bases, J lost 3 bases, and 9 bases stayed unmatched. CDR1 is LNHDA, CDR2 SQIVND, per germline (reference sequence). This CDR3 has 15 residues. CDR3 coding DNA: TGTGCCAGTAGGGATGGTAGCGGGCTAACAGATACGCAGTATTTT. Its protein product is CASRDGSGLTDTQYF.

The rearrangement uses TRBV5-1 and TRBJ2-3; D perhaps matches TRBD2 (6 bases). There are 14 residues in the CDR3. CDR1 SGHRS and CDR2 YFSETQ come from the germline V gene. Trimming stripped 4 bases from V and 6 bases from J, with 15 bases between. CDR3 coding DNA: TGCGCCAGCAGCCCACGGACCCTAGCGGATACGCAGTATTTT. Translating gives CASSPRTLADTQYF. Full variable domain (rest looked up from reference TRBV5-1 and TRBJ2-3): KAGVTQTPRYLIKTRGQQVTLSCSPISGHRSVSWYQQTPGQGLQFLFEYFSETQRNKGNFPGRFSGRQFSNSRSEMNVSTLELGDSALYLCASSPRTLADTQYFGPGTRLTVL.

The CDR3 loop is CSVEGRSRRSNYGYTF. DNA of the CDR3: TGCAGCGTTGAAGGTAGGAGCCGGAGATCTAACTATGGCTACACCTTC. The J gene is TRBJ1-2, the V gene TRBV29-1, with no clear D. The CDR3 has 16 amino acids. In germline, CDR1 is SQVTM, CDR2 ANQGSEA. The V gene lost 1 base and the J gene lost 0 bases, with 15 bases spanning the gap.

CDR3 bases: TGCGCCAGCAGCCCATATCAAACACGGGACAGGTTCCCAATGGGTGGAAACACCATATATTTT. Protein product: CASSPYQTRDRFPMGGNTIYF. The rearrangement links TRBV4-1 to TRBJ1-3; 8 bases are shared with TRBD1. V shed 4 bases, J shed 3 bases, and the junction held 23 bases outside the gene matches. This CDR3 comprises 21 residues. Germline loops: CDR1 MGHRA, CDR2 YSYEKL.

The V and J genes are TRBV19 and TRBJ1-3; 9 positions match TRBD1. The germline gives CDR1 LNHDA, CDR2 SQIVND (reference sequence). V shed 4 bases, J shed 4 bases, and the junction held 17 bases outside the gene matches. The CDR3 spans 19 residues. The CDR3 nucleotides read TGTGCCAGTAGTACCCTGGGGCTACTACAGGGGGCGCGGGGAAACACCATATATTTT. It specifies CASSTLGLLQGARGNTIYF.

The chain employs TRBV19 and TRBJ1-1, with D possibly being TRBD1 (6 bases). This CDR3 contains 15 residues. Germline V gives CDR1 LNHDA, CDR2 SQIVND (reference sequence). V was clipped by 5 bases and J by 11 bases, with 24 bases between them. CDR3: CASSFWTEQSAGAFF. In DNA, the CDR3 is TGTGCCAGTAGTTTTTGGACAGAACAATCCGCTGGGGCTTTCTTT. The full variable domain, rest sourced from reference TRBV19 and TRBJ1-1, is DGGITQSPKYLFRKEGQNVTLSCEQNLNHDAMYWYRQDPGQGLRLIYYSQIVNDFQKGDIAEGYSVSREKKESFPLTVTSAQKNPTAFYLCASSFWTEQSAGAFFGQGTRLTVV.

The chain joins TRBV5-1 to TRBJ2-3, with 7 bases fitting TRBD2. The CDR3 length is 16 residues. CDR1 SGHRS and CDR2 YFSETQ come from the germline V gene. V shed 2 bases and J 2 bases; nucleotides not matched to a gene: 8. DNA of the CDR3: TGCGCCAGCAGCTTTTCCCCAGGGAGGGACACAGATACGCAGTATTTT. This encodes CASSFSPGRDTDTQYF.

The chain uses TRBV29-1 and TRBJ2-2, with 7 bases that match TRBD1. The CDR3 totals 14 residues. CDR1 and CDR2 from the germline V gene are SQVTM and ANQGSEA. Unmatched junction bases numbered 6, after V lost 3 bases and J lost 5 bases. CDR3 region: CSVERRGPTGELFF. CDR3 coding DNA: TGCAGCGTTGAGCGAAGGGGGCCAACCGGGGAGCTGTTTTTT.

This clone was picked up one time. The chain uses TRBV29-1 and TRBJ2-1; D is possibly TRBD1 (5 bases). Trimming left V 4 bases short and J 5 bases short, with 9 bases between. Per the germline V gene, CDR1 is SQVTM and CDR2 is ANQGSEA. The CDR3 totals 12 residues. CDR3: CSVGPGNNEQFF. In DNA, the CDR3 is TGCAGCGTTGGGCCAGGGAACAATGAGCAGTTCTTC.

The V and J genes are TRBV14 and TRBJ2-1, with 11 bases lining up with TRBD2. Germline V gene sequence: CDR1 SGHDN, CDR2 FVKESK. The CDR3 loop spans 15 amino acids. The V gene end was trimmed by 5 bases and the J gene end by 6 bases; junction bases not matched to a gene: 6. The CDR3 sequence: CASSFSGGAGNEQFF. The CDR3 nucleotides read TGTGCCAGCAGCTTTAGCGGGGGGGCCGGCAATGAGCAGTTCTTC.

The rearrangement links TRBV21-1 to TRBJ2-5; TRBD1 is the table's D call and was not checked against the DNA. TRBV21-1 is flagged as a pseudogene. The CDR3 runs to 17 residues. This CDR3 reads CASSKDGNRGKQETQYF. CDR3 coding DNA: TGTGCCAGCAGCAAAGATGGAAACAGGGGAAAACAAGAGACCCAGTACTTC.

The chain employs TRBV30 and TRBJ2-1; possibly TRBD2 for D (6 bases). The germline CDR1 and CDR2 sequences are GTSNPN and SVGIG (reference sequence). With 1 base removed from V and 10 bases from J, the gap between germline ends came to 11 bases. The CDR3 runs 12 residues. The CDR3 nucleotides read TGTGCCTGGAGTGCCCGGGACTTAGAGCAGTTCTTC. Translating it yields CAWSARDLEQFF.

The rearrangement links TRBV10-1 to TRBJ2-1; possible D gene TRBD2, 6 bases. CDR1 WNHNN and CDR2 SYGVQD come from the germline V gene (reference sequence). Deletions cut 5 bases from V and 0 bases from J, with 11 bases between. This CDR3 has 15 residues. The CDR3 loop reads CASSFSSGSYNEQFF. As DNA, the CDR3 is TGCGCCAGCAGTTTTAGTAGCGGCTCCTACAATGAGCAGTTCTTC.

The gene calls are TRBV2 and TRBJ2-1; 14 positions agree with TRBD2. The ends lost 6 bases at V and 8 bases at J; junction bases unmatched: 9. The CDR3 runs 16 residues. The germline gives CDR1 SNHLY, CDR2 FYNNEI. The CDR3 loop reads CASRRTSGRPDDEQFF. CDR3 DNA sequence: TGTGCCAGCAGGAGGACTAGCGGGAGGCCCGATGATGAGCAGTTCTTC.

The rearrangement joins TRBV18 to TRBJ2-7; TRBD2 agrees at 8 bases. The CDR3 consists of 14 residues. The V gene end was trimmed by 0 bases and the J gene end by 6 bases; junction bases not matched to a gene: 4. From germline, CDR1 is KGHSH and CDR2 LQKENI. The CDR3 protein is CASSPPGLVGEQYV. The CDR3 DNA reads as TGTGCCAGCTCACCACCGGGACTAGTCGGCGAGCAGTACGTC.

The CDR3 DNA is TGTGCCAGTAGTATTCCGGCGGGAGGTCATATGGATACGCAGTATTTT. Translation: CASSIPAGGHMDTQYF. This sequence joins TRBV19 and TRBJ2-3, with 8 bases aligning to TRBD2. V shed 3 bases and J 6 bases; nucleotides not matched to a gene: 11. The CDR3 covers 16 residues. The germline V gene has CDR1 LNHDA and CDR2 SQIVND (reference sequence).

This rearrangement joins TRBV28 to TRBJ1-5; TRBD1 matches 8 bases. The V gene's germline CDR1 is MDHEN and CDR2 SYDVKM. V trimming: 6 bases; J trimming: 2 bases; junction bases outside the gene matches: 6. There are 15 residues in the CDR3. This CDR3 is CASRPTGVGNQPQHF. The CDR3 DNA is TGTGCCAGCAGACCGACAGGGGTGGGCAATCAGCCCCAGCATTTT.

This clone was recorded only once. The V and J genes are TRBV19 and TRBJ1-1; no clear D. V was clipped by 5 bases and J by 1 base, with 8 bases between them. The germline V gene has CDR1 LNHDA and CDR2 SQIVND (reference sequence). This CDR3 has 13 amino acids. The CDR3 DNA reads as TGTGCCAGTAGTCCCACACGGAACACTGAAGCTTTCTTT. Its translation is CASSPTRNTEAFF.

The chain joins TRBV11-3 to TRBJ2-3; TRBD1 might be the D (5 bases). Germline V gives CDR1 SGHNT, CDR2 YENEEA. The CDR3 runs to 14 residues. V lost 5 bases, J lost 1 base, and 10 bases lay in between. The CDR3, as DNA: TGTGCCAGCAGCCTTACAGGACGCACAGATACGCAGTATTTT. Translation: CASSLTGRTDTQYF.

V is TRBV5-1 and J is TRBJ1-1; D uncertain. The CDR3 contains 11 residues. Germline V gives CDR1 SGHRS, CDR2 YFSETQ. The V gene lost 4 bases and the J gene lost 6 bases, with 7 bases spanning the gap. CDR3 sequence: CASSIGAEAFF. CDR3 coding DNA: TGCGCCAGCAGCATCGGGGCTGAAGCTTTCTTT.

The V and J genes are TRBV19 and TRBJ1-5; D unresolved. This CDR3 has 15 amino acids. V lost 4 bases and J lost 0, with 10 bases in between. Germline assignment: CDR1 LNHDA and CDR2 SQIVND (reference sequence). CDR3 region: CASSRYSHSNQPQHF. DNA for the CDR3: TGTGCCAGTAGTAGGTACAGCCATAGCAATCAGCCCCAGCATTTT.

This chain links TRBV5-1 with TRBJ2-6, with D possibly being TRBD1 (5 bases). This CDR3 has 14 residues. Germline V gene data show CDR1 as SGHRS and CDR2 as YFSETQ. With 8 bases removed from V and 4 bases from J, the gap between germline ends came to 13 bases. CDR3 bases: TGCGCCAGTTCACAGGCTCTGGGGGCCAACGTCCTGACTTTC. It codes for CASSQALGANVLTF.

CDR3 region: CASSRPPDTQYF. The CDR3 bases are TGCGCCAGCAGTCGGCCCCCGGATACGCAGTATTTT. The V and J genes are TRBV23-1 and TRBJ2-3; no reliable D call. TRBV23-1 has ORF status, its function being uncertain. Trimming cost V 4 bases and J 6 bases, with 8 bases left between them. The CDR3 consists of 12 residues.